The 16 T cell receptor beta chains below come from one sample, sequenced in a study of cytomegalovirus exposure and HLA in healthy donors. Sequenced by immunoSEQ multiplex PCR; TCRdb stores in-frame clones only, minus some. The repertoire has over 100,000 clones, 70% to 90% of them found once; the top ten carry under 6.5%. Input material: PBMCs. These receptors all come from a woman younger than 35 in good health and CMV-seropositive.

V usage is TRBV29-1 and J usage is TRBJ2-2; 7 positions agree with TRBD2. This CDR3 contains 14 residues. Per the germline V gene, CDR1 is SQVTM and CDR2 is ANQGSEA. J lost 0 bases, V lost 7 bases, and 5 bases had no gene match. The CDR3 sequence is CSARDYTNTGELFF. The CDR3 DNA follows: TGCAGCGCCCGGGACTACACGAACACCGGGGAGCTGTTTTTT.

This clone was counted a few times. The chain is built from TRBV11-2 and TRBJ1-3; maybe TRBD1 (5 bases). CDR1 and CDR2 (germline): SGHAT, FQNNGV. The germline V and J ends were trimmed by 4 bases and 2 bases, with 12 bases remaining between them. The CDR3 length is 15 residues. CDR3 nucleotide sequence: TGTGCCAGCAGCTCACCAGGGCGTCCTGGAAACACCATATATTTT. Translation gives CASSSPGRPGNTIYF. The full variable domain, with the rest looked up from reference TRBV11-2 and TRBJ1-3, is EAGVAQSPRYKIIEKRQSVAFWCNPISGHATLYWYQQILGQGPKLLIQFQNNGVVDDSQLPKDRFSAERLKGVDSTLKIQPAKLEDSAVYLCASSSPGRPGNTIYFGEGSWLTVV.

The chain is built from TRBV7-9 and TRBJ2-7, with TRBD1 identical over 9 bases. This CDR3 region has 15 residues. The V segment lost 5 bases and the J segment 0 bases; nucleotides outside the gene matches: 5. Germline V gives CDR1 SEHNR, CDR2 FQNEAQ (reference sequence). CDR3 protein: CASSPWTGASYEQYF. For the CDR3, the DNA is TGTGCCAGCAGCCCCTGGACAGGGGCCTCCTACGAGCAGTACTTC.

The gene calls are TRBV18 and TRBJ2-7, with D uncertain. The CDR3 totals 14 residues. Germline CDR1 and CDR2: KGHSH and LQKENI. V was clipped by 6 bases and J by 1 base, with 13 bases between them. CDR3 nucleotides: TGTGCCAGCTCCCCGGAGCTCAGATCCTACGAGCAGTACTTC. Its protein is CASSPELRSYEQYF.

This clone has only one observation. CDR3 sequence (DNA): TGTGCCAGCTCACAGGGACAGGGAATCGAGCAGTACTTC. Translated: CASSQGQGIEQYF. The chain is built from TRBV18 and TRBJ2-7; 9 bases line up with TRBD1. The CDR3 is 13 residues long. Germline V gives CDR1 KGHSH, CDR2 LQKENI. Germline trimming cut 4 bases from V and 6 bases from J; bases unmatched to any gene: 4.

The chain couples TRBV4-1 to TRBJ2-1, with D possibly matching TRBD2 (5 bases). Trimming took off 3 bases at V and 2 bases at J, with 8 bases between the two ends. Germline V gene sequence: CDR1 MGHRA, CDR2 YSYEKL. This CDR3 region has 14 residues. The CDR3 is CASSHGGAYNEQFF. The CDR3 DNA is TGCGCCAGCAGCCACGGAGGTGCCTACAATGAGCAGTTCTTC.

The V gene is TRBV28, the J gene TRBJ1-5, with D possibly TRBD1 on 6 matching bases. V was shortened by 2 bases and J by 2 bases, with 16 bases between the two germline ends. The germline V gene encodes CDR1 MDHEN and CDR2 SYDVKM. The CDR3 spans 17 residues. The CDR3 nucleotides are TGTGCCAGCAGTTTAATCGTCGGGGGGGCGGGCAATCAGCCCCAGCATTTT. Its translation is CASSLIVGGAGNQPQHF.

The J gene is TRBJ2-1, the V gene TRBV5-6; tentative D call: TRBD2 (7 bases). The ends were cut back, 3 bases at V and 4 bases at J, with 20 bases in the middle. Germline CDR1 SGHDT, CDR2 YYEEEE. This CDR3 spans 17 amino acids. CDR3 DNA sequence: TGTGCCAGCAGCTGGAGGGGGGGGAACCAAATTTACAATGAGCAGTTCTTC. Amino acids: CASSWRGGNQIYNEQFF.

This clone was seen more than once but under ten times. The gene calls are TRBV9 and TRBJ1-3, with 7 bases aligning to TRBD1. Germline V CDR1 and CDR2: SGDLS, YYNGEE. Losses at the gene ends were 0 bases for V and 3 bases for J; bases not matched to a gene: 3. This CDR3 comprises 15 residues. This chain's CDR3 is CASSVEGASGNTIYF. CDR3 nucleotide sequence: TGTGCCAGCAGCGTAGAGGGGGCGAGTGGAAACACCATATATTTT.

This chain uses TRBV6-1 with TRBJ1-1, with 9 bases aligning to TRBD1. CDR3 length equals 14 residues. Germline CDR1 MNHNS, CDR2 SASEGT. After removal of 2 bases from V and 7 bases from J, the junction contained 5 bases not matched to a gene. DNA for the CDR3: TGTGCCAGCAGTGAAAACAGGGGGCAGTTTGAAGCTTTCTTT. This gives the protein CASSENRGQFEAFF.

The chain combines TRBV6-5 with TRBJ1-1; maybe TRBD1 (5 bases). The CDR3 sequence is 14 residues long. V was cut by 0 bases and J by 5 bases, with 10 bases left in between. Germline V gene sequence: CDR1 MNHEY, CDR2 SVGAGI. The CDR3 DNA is TGTGCCAGCAGTTACTCAGCAGGGAGGACTGAAGCTTTCTTT. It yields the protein CASSYSAGRTEAFF.

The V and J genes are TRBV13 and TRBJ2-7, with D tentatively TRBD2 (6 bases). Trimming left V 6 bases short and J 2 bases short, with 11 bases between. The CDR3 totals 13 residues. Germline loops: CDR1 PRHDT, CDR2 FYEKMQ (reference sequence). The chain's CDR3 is CASREGKTYEQYF. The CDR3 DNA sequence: TGTGCCAGCAGGGAGGGGAAAACCTACGAGCAGTACTTC. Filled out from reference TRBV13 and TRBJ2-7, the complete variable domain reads AAGVIQSPRHLIKEKRETATLKCYPIPRHDTVYWYQQGPGQDPQFLISFYEKMQSDKGSIPDRFSAQQFSDYHSELNMSSLELGDSALYFCASREGKTYEQYFGPGTRLTVT.

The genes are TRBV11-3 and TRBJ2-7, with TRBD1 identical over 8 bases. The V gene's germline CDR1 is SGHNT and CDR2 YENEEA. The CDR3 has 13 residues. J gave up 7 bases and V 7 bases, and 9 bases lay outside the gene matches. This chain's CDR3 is CASNPGQGGEQYF. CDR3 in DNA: TGTGCCAGCAACCCAGGACAGGGTGGAGAGCAGTACTTC.

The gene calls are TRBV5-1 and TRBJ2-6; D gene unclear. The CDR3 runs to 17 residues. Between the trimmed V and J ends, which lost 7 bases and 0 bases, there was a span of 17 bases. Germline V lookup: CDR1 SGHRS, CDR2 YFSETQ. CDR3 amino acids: CASATRPLTSGANVLTF. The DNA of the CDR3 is TGCGCCAGCGCCACGAGGCCGCTTACCTCTGGGGCCAACGTCCTGACTTTC.

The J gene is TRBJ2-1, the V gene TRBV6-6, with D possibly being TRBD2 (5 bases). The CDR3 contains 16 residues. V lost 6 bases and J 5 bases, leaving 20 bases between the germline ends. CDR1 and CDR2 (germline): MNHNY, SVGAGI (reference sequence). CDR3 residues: CASSPPGKGSDNEQFF. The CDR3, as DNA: TGTGCCAGCAGCCCACCCGGGAAGGGATCGGACAATGAGCAGTTCTTC.

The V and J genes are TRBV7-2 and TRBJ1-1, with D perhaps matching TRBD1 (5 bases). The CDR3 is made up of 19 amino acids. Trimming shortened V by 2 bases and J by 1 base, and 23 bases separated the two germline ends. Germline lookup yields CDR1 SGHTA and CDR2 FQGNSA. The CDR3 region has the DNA TGTGCCAGCAGCTTAAAATTAAAAGGTCCAGGGTCTCCGAACACTGAAGCTTTCTTT. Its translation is CASSLKLKGPGSPNTEAFF.